This T cell receptor beta chain came from a study of shared clonotypes between healthy human individuals. Trimming removed 10 bases from V and 5 bases from J; junction bases left unmatched: 7. This CDR3 comprises 12 residues. Genomic DNA of every subset was divided equally among multiple immunoSEQ plates. Assay used: immunoSEQ multiplex PCR; TCRdb lists only in-frame clones, some missing. The sample lists about 980,000 clones, 60% to 85% occurring once. The split of CD4+ cells yielded CD45RA+ naive and CD45RA-negative memory subsets. The sequencing input was memory CD4+ T cells sorted from blood. Documented subset: CD45RA-negative fraction. The sequence derives from a man aged 18-30 years in good health. The rearrangement uses TRBV23-1 and TRBJ1-1; 7 positions match TRBD1. TRBV23-1 is known as an ORF, though its function is uncertain. In DNA form, the CDR3 reads TGCGCCATCACCAGGGGGGAGACTGAAGCTTTCTTT. Its translation is CAITRGETEAFF.